These 10 T cell receptor beta chains share one sample of origin, sequenced in a study of T cells after yellow fever vaccination. TCRdb ran MiXCR on the 5' RACE reads and lists one entry per CDR3 protein. The sample has roughly 500,000 distinct CDR3 sequences; 15% to 20% are singletons. Sequencing used PBMCs, obtained 15 days after the yellow fever booster vaccination. Source of these receptors: a man aged 25 to 40 who received the YFV17D yellow fever vaccine.

The chain carries TRBV5-1 and TRBJ2-1; TRBD2 agrees at 10 bases. This CDR3 region has 15 residues. Germline V gene sequence: CDR1 SGHRS, CDR2 YFSETQ. Germline trimming cut 2 bases from V and 9 bases from J; bases unmatched to any gene: 8. CDR3 region: CASSFTSGNLSEQFF. The CDR3 coding sequence is TGCGCCAGCAGCTTCACTAGCGGGAACTTGAGTGAGCAGTTCTTC.

This clonotype was recorded a few times. The chain joins TRBV9 to TRBJ2-7, with TRBD1 as a possible D gene (5 bases). CDR1 SGDLS and CDR2 YYNGEE come from the germline V gene. V shed 0 bases and J shed 5 bases, with 12 bases lying between them. CDR3 size: 14 residues. The CDR3 DNA reads as TGTGCCAGCAGCGTAGGCACAGGTGCTGACGAGCAGTACTTC. This translates into CASSVGTGADEQYF.

This clonotype has more than one count but fewer than ten. The rearrangement links TRBV7-8 to TRBJ2-5; D may be TRBD2 (6 bases). Germline V gene lookup returns CDR1 SGHVS and CDR2 FQNEAQ. Trimming took off 5 bases at V and 5 bases at J, with 18 bases between the two ends. This CDR3 comprises 15 residues. CDR3 sequence reads: CASSLIAARRETQYF. CDR3 nucleotides: TGTGCCAGCAGCCTCATAGCGGCGCGAAGGGAGACCCAGTACTTC.

The rearrangement uses TRBV6-2 or TRBV6-3 and TRBJ2-7; 10 bases fit TRBD2. CDR1 and CDR2 from the germline V gene are MNHEY and SVGEGT. Unmatched junction bases numbered 12, after V lost 8 bases and J lost 2 bases. The CDR3 is made up of 16 amino acids. The CDR3 coding sequence is TGTGCCAGCTCTAGCGGGAGACTGCTGGTTACCTACGAGCAGTACTTC. This gives the protein CASSSGRLLVTYEQYF.

The chain is built from TRBV7-2 and TRBJ2-5, with 11 bases aligning to TRBD1. This CDR3 is built from 14 residues. After removal of 5 bases from V and 5 bases from J, the junction contained 4 bases not matched to a gene. CDR1 is SGHTA and CDR2 is FQGNSA in the germline V gene. DNA of the CDR3: TGTGCCAGCAGCCGGGGACAGGGGGTGGAGACCCAGTACTTC. Its protein is CASSRGQGVETQYF.

This clonotype has ten or more counts. This chain joins TRBV6-2 or TRBV6-3 and TRBJ2-1; D possibly corresponds to TRBD1 (5 bases). CDR1 and CDR2 (germline): MNHEY, SVGEGT. The V end lost 10 bases, the J end lost 4 bases, and 29 bases lay between the germline ends. The CDR3 totals 18 residues. The CDR3 is CATKPEQDPVGWYNEQFF. CDR3 bases: TGTGCCACCAAACCCGAACAGGACCCAGTCGGATGGTACAATGAGCAGTTCTTC.

This clonotype was seen more than once but under ten times. The V call is TRBV6-1, the J call TRBJ2-3; 8 bases are a match to TRBD1. The CDR3 is made up of 15 amino acids. V shed 7 bases, J shed 2 bases, and the junction held 8 bases outside the gene matches. Germline CDR1 is MNHNS and CDR2 is SASEGT. The DNA of the CDR3 is TGTGCCAGCACCACGGGGACAGGTTTCACAGATACGCAGTATTTT. Translation gives CASTTGTGFTDTQYF.

The CDR3 sequence is CSASNSGTPSRELFF. The CDR3 region has the DNA TGCAGTGCTAGTAACAGCGGGACCCCTTCCCGGGAGCTGTTTTTT. The chain combines TRBV20-1 with TRBJ2-2; 7 positions agree with TRBD2. The length of the CDR3 is 15 residues. V trimming: 3 bases; J trimming: 9 bases; junction bases outside the gene matches: 13. CDR1 is DFQATT, CDR2 SNEGSKA, per germline (reference sequence).

This clonotype was picked up a small number of times. The rearrangement links TRBV20-1 to TRBJ1-2, with D unclear. The germline CDR1 and CDR2 sequences are DFQATT and SNEGSKA (reference sequence). This CDR3 is 11 amino acids long. Trimming removed 3 bases from V and 7 bases from J, with 9 bases in between. The CDR3 DNA is TGCAGTGCTAGGGACCGGTCTGGCTACACCTTC. Translation: CSARDRSGYTF.

The chain combines TRBV9 with TRBJ1-3; D unclear. Germline V lookup: CDR1 SGDLS, CDR2 YYNGEE. This CDR3 has 14 amino acids. V lost 0 bases and J lost 6, with 10 bases in between. CDR3 nucleotide sequence: TGTGCCAGCAGCGTAGCTCATTCCGAAAACACCATATATTTT. Translating gives CASSVAHSENTIYF.